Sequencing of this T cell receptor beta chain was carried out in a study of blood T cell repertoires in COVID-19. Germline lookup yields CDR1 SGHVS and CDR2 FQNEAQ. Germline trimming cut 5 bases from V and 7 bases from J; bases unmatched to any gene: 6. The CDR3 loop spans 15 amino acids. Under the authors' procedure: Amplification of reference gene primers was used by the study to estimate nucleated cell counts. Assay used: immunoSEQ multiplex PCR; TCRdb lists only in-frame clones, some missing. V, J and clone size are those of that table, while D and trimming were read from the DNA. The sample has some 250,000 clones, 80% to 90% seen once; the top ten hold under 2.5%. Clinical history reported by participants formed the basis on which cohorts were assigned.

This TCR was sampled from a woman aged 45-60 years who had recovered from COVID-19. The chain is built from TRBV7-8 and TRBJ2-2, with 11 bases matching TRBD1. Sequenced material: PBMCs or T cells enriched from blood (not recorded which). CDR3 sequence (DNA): TGTGCCAGCAGCCCCTCGGGACAGGGGGTCGGGGAGCTGTTTTTT. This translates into CASSPSGQGVGELFF.